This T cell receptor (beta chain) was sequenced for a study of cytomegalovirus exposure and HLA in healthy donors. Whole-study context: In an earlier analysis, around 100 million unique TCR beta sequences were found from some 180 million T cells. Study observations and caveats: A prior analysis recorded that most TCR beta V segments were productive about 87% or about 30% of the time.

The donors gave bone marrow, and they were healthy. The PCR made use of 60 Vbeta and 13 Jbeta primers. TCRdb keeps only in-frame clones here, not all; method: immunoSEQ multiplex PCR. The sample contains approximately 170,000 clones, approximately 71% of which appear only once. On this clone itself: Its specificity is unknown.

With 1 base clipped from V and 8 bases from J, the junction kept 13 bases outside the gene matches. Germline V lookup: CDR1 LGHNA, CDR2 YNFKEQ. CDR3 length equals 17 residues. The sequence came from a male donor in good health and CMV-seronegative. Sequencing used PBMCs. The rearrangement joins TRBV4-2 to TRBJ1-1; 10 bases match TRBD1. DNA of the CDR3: TGTGCCAGCAGCCAAGGTTCCGGGACAGGGGAGACGACCGAAGCTTTCTTT. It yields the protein CASSQGSGTGETTEAFF.